The 10 T cell receptor beta chains presented below share a single source sample, sequenced in a study of blood T cell repertoires in COVID-19. Profiled with immunoSEQ multiplex PCR; TCRdb holds only in-frame clones, not every one. The data hold fewer than 110,000 clones, with about 85% observed a single time. Source material: peripheral blood. The receptors were sampled from a woman aged 70-85 years with active or convalescent COVID-19.

The V gene is TRBV30, the J gene TRBJ2-7; 9 positions match TRBD2. V was pared by 4 bases and J by 5 bases, with 6 bases of the junction left unmatched. The CDR3 consists of 13 residues. Germline V lookup: CDR1 GTSNPN, CDR2 SVGIG (reference sequence). This CDR3 is CAWNRGGADEQYF. In DNA form, the CDR3 reads TGTGCCTGGAATCGCGGGGGGGCCGACGAGCAGTACTTC.

The CDR3 protein is CSAVVNNEQFF. CDR3 DNA sequence: TGCAGTGCAGTAGTGAACAATGAGCAGTTCTTC. The V and J genes are TRBV20-1 and TRBJ2-1; no firm D call. Looked up from germline, CDR1 is DFQATT and CDR2 is SNEGSKA (reference sequence). This CDR3 comprises 11 residues. V shed 6 bases and J shed 5 bases, with 8 bases lying between them.

The CDR3 DNA sequence: TGTGCCAGCAGCGCTTCTACAGGGATCCTTATTGAAGCTTTCTTT. Translated, it gives CASSASTGILIEAFF. The V and J genes are TRBV9 and TRBJ1-1; maybe TRBD1 (6 bases). Trimming took off 3 bases at V and 7 bases at J, with 19 bases between the two ends. The germline gives CDR1 SGDLS, CDR2 YYNGEE. This CDR3 contains 15 residues. Full variable domain (missing parts from reference TRBV9 and TRBJ1-1): DSGVTQTPKHLITATGQRVTLRCSPRSGDLSVYWYQQSLDQGLQFLIQYYNGEERAKGNILERFSAQQFPDLHSELNLSSLELGDSALYFCASSASTGILIEAFFGQGTRLTVV.

The chain combines TRBV7-2 with TRBJ1-5, with D possibly being TRBD1 (5 bases). CDR3 size: 15 residues. V was clipped by 4 bases and J by 7 bases, with 17 bases between them. Per germline, CDR1 SGHTA and CDR2 FQGNSA. CDR3 DNA sequence: TGTGCCAGCAGCTCAGGGAACTCACGCGGCCAGCCCCAGCATTTT. It encodes CASSSGNSRGQPQHF.

V is TRBV7-2 and J is TRBJ1-1, with D possibly TRBD1 on 6 matching bases. This CDR3 spans 14 amino acids. The germline CDR1 and CDR2 sequences are SGHTA and FQGNSA. Trimming shortened V by 5 bases and J by 4 bases, and 14 bases separated the two germline ends. The CDR3, as DNA: TGTGCCAGCAGCCAAGGGGGAAGGGGCACTGAAGCTTTCTTT. It specifies CASSQGGRGTEAFF.

This clone occurred a few times. This chain's CDR3 is CASSGDTDSGNTIYF. CDR3 nucleotides: TGTGCCAGCAGCGGGGACACCGACTCTGGAAACACCATATATTTT. This chain joins TRBV9 and TRBJ1-3, with D possibly TRBD1 on 6 matching bases. V gave up 3 bases and J gave up 0 bases, with 10 bases separating them. The germline V gene has CDR1 SGDLS and CDR2 YYNGEE. The CDR3 has 15 residues.

CDR3 sequence (DNA): TGTGCCAGCATCCTGGAGGACAGGTCTAATTCACCCCTCCACTTT. Its protein product is CASILEDRSNSPLHF. The chain uses TRBV6-4 and TRBJ1-6, with 7 bases aligning to TRBD1. The CDR3 runs to 15 residues. CDR1 and CDR2 from the germline V gene are MRHNA and SNTAGT. With 7 bases clipped from V and 6 bases from J, the junction kept 9 bases outside the gene matches.

The V and J genes are TRBV18 and TRBJ2-5; D is undetermined. CDR1 KGHSH and CDR2 LQKENI come from the germline V gene. The CDR3 totals 14 residues. V dropped 2 bases and J dropped 5 bases, with 12 bases sitting between them. The DNA for the CDR3 is TGTGCCAGCTCACCATTACGGGTCGAGGAGACCCAGTACTTC. It codes for CASSPLRVEETQYF.

The chain uses TRBV30 and TRBJ1-2; 11 bases match TRBD1. Germline loops: CDR1 GTSNPN, CDR2 SVGIG (reference sequence). This CDR3 comprises 16 residues. Trimming removed 2 bases from V and 7 bases from J; junction bases left unmatched: 12. The CDR3, as DNA: TGTGCCTGGAGTCCGAATTCCGGGACAGGGGGTAGTGGCTACACCTTC. It is translated as CAWSPNSGTGGSGYTF.

The chain has TRBV18 and TRBJ1-3; maybe TRBD1 (5 bases). The CDR3 loop spans 15 amino acids. The germline V gene encodes CDR1 KGHSH and CDR2 LQKENI. V shed 3 bases and J shed 3 bases, with 12 bases lying between them. CDR3 residues: CASSPPGKYGNTIYF. The CDR3 DNA follows: TGTGCCAGCTCACCTCCAGGGAAATATGGAAACACCATATATTTT.